These 15 T cell receptor beta chains were all obtained from the same sample, sequenced in a study of CD8+ T cells in alopecia areata. Extracted RNA was reverse transcribed into cDNA, the sequencing template. Here immunoSEQ multiplex PCR was the method, and the copy in TCRdb shows in-frame clones only, minus some. Of about 210,000 clones in the sample, over 60% are singletons; the top ten hold around 4.2%. Treatment noted: oral pan-JAK inhibitor, 5-10 mg twice daily. The specimen comprised CD4+ T cells sorted from blood, sampled at week 4, from a patient treated with tofacitinib. All receptors derive from a human donor with alopecia areata.

This clone was seen a handful of times. The rearrangement uses TRBV7-9 and TRBJ2-7; D unresolved. In germline, CDR1 is SEHNR, CDR2 FQNEAQ (reference sequence). V shed 4 bases and J shed 6 bases, with 19 bases lying between them. The length of the CDR3 is 15 residues. CDR3 sequence: CASSSSGLPTGEQYF. In DNA, the CDR3 is TGTGCCAGCAGCTCCTCCGGGCTCCCGACCGGCGAGCAGTACTTC.

The V gene is TRBV15, the J gene TRBJ2-1, with D possibly TRBD1 on 7 matching bases. Germline V gives CDR1 LNHNV, CDR2 YYDKDF (reference sequence). The CDR3 loop spans 15 amino acids. The ends were cut back, 0 bases at V and 8 bases at J, with 14 bases in the middle. The DNA for the CDR3 is TGTGCCACCAGCAGAGACCCAGGGGGGTACGATGAGCAGTTCTTC. This gives the protein CATSRDPGGYDEQFF.

The chain uses TRBV4-1 and TRBJ2-5; perhaps TRBD2 as D (5 bases). The CDR3 sequence is 16 residues long. Per germline, CDR1 MGHRA and CDR2 YSYEKL. V lost 0 bases and J 5 bases, leaving 16 bases between the germline ends. The CDR3 DNA is TGCGCCAGCAGCCAAGAGGTTGGAGGCCGGACGGAGACCCAGTACTTC. It codes for CASSQEVGGRTETQYF.

Remarks on this clone: In the same sample, other DNA sequences code for this CDR3. The rearrangement uses TRBV7-2 and TRBJ1-5; D unresolved. From germline, CDR1 is SGHTA and CDR2 FQGNSA. The CDR3 loop spans 13 amino acids. V was shortened by 1 base and J by 4 bases, with 5 bases between the two germline ends. CDR3 amino acids: CASSLDRNQPQHF. The CDR3 DNA reads TGTGCCAGCAGCTTAGACCGGAATCAGCCCCAGCATTTT.

This clone was seen more than once but under ten times. The chain couples TRBV5-1 to TRBJ2-5; TRBD1 aligns across 7 bases. Germline CDR1 and CDR2: SGHRS and YFSETQ. V lost 4 bases, J lost 1 base, and 4 bases stayed unmatched. There are 14 residues in the CDR3. DNA for the CDR3: TGCGCCAGCAGCCCGACAGGGATCCAAGAGACCCAGTACTTC. This sequence encodes CASSPTGIQETQYF.

V usage is TRBV2 and J usage is TRBJ2-5, with TRBD1 matching over 7 bases. The CDR3 consists of 12 residues. The germline CDR1 and CDR2 sequences are SNHLY and FYNNEI. The ends lost 7 bases at V and 1 base at J; junction bases unmatched: 0. Here the CDR3 DNA reads TGTGCCAGCAACAGGGGCCAAGAGACCCAGTACTTC. Residues: CASNRGQETQYF. The full variable domain, its missing parts supplied by reference TRBV2 and TRBJ2-5, is EPEVTQTPSHQVTQMGQEVILRCVPISNHLYFYWYRQILGQKVEFLVSFYNNEISEKSEIFDDQFSVERPDGSNFTLKIRSTKLEDSAMYFCASNRGQETQYFGPGTRLLVL.

The V gene is TRBV2, the J gene TRBJ1-2; TRBD1 matches 7 bases. Germline V CDR1 and CDR2: SNHLY, FYNNEI. The V gene end was trimmed by 10 bases and the J gene end by 3 bases; junction bases not matched to a gene: 8. The CDR3 spans 13 residues. The CDR3 coding sequence is TGTGCCATCCGTGGGGACAGCGACTATGGCTACACCTTC. Protein sequence: CAIRGDSDYGYTF.

The chain combines TRBV30 with TRBJ1-1; D is unresolved. Germline lookup yields CDR1 GTSNPN and CDR2 SVGIG (reference sequence). Trimming removed 4 bases at V and 0 bases at J, with 12 bases between. The CDR3 is 14 residues long. CDR3 in amino acids: CAWNRKDLNTEAFF. The DNA of the CDR3 is TGTGCCTGGAATCGGAAAGATCTGAACACTGAAGCTTTCTTT. Based on the CDR3 plus reference TRBV30 and TRBJ1-1, the full variable domain is SQTIHQWPATLVQPVGSPLSLECTVEGTSNPNLYWYRQAAGRGLQLLFYSVGIGQISSEVPQNLSASRPQDRQFILSSKKLLLSDSGFYLCAWNRKDLNTEAFFGQGTRLTVV.

The genes are TRBV6-5 and TRBJ2-5; D ambiguous. The CDR3 is 11 amino acids. The V gene lost 5 bases and the J gene lost 7 bases, with 8 bases spanning the gap. Germline CDR1 reads MNHEY; CDR2 reads SVGAGI. CDR3 in DNA: TGTGCCAGCAGTAGAGCTGGGACCCAGTACTTC. As protein: CASSRAGTQYF.

This clone occurred once. The V and J genes are TRBV6-5 and TRBJ2-7; D is undetermined. Trimming shortened V by 4 bases and J by 6 bases, and 7 bases separated the two germline ends. The CDR3 length is 11 residues. CDR1 MNHEY and CDR2 SVGAGI come from the germline V gene. The CDR3 here is CASSLFGEQYF. Written as DNA, the CDR3 is TGTGCCAGCAGTTTATTCGGCGAGCAGTACTTC.

This chain uses TRBV4-3 with TRBJ1-2; D gene unclear. CDR1 is LGHNA, CDR2 YSLEER, per germline. The V end lost 0 bases, the J end lost 1 base, and 3 bases lay between the germline ends. This CDR3 comprises 13 residues. CDR3 nucleotides: TGCGCCAGCAGCCAAGATGGTAACTATGGCTACACCTTC. It encodes CASSQDGNYGYTF.

The chain combines TRBV7-9 with TRBJ1-6; maybe TRBD1 (6 bases). CDR1 is SEHNR and CDR2 is FQNEAQ in the germline V gene (reference sequence). Trimming took 5 bases from V and 6 from J, leaving 14 bases between them. The CDR3 length is 15 residues. The CDR3 DNA sequence: TGTGCCAGCAGCGGTACAGGGACCCCTAATTCACCCCTCCACTTT. Protein sequence: CASSGTGTPNSPLHF.

The V call is TRBV30, the J call TRBJ1-4; D is possibly TRBD1 (5 bases). The V gene lost 0 bases and the J gene lost 1 base, with 6 bases spanning the gap. CDR1 is GTSNPN, CDR2 SVGIG, per germline (reference sequence). The CDR3 extends over 14 amino acids. CDR3 region: CAWSVGGTNEKLFF. CDR3 DNA sequence: TGTGCCTGGAGTGTCGGGGGAACTAATGAAAAACTGTTTTTT.

The V call is TRBV29-1, the J call TRBJ2-7; 7 bases are shared with TRBD1. The germline V gene encodes CDR1 SQVTM and CDR2 ANQGSEA. The CDR3 sequence is 12 residues long. J was trimmed by 5 bases and V by 6 bases; bases with no gene match: 7. The CDR3 protein is CSVSTGTHEQYF. CDR3 bases: TGCAGCGTCTCGACAGGGACCCACGAGCAGTACTTC.

The chain uses TRBV7-9 and TRBJ1-2; the D is unclear. V gave up 4 bases and J gave up 5 bases, with 8 bases separating them. The CDR3 consists of 12 residues. Looked up from germline, CDR1 is SEHNR and CDR2 is FQNEAQ (reference sequence). The DNA for the CDR3 is TGTGCCAGCAGCTCCGGGTTGTATGGCTACACCTTC. It is translated as CASSSGLYGYTF.